This TCR beta chain was observed in a study of blood T cell repertoires in COVID-19. In the study overall: Acute and convalescent COVID-19 specimens originated in the United States, Italy and Spain. The cDNA or gDNA used as material had been derived from T cells, B-cell-depleted T cells, or PBMCs.

From germline, CDR1 is KGHDR and CDR2 SFDVKD. Trimming took 5 bases from V and 3 from J; bases not matched to a gene: 5. This CDR3 comprises 15 residues. Per the original data handling: Estimates of nucleated cell counts were drawn from the amplification of reference gene primers. The repertoire was sequenced with immunoSEQ multiplex PCR; TCRdb's copy has only in-frame clones and lacks some. V and J calls and clone size are given by that table; D and trimming were obtained from the DNA. The sample yields 200,000 to 300,000 clones, roughly 80% seen once. This sequence joins TRBV24-1 and TRBJ2-3, with 9 bases fitting TRBD2. This sequence originates from an older woman with active or convalescent COVID-19. Sequencing was done on a sample of peripheral blood. CDR3: CATSGGGGVTDTQYF. For the CDR3, the DNA is TGTGCCACCAGTGGAGGCGGGGGGGTGACAGATACGCAGTATTTT.